The clone carrying this TCR beta chain has a single count. Its specificity is unknown. Time point specified: week 35, safety follow-up. Doses consisted of 300 ug of mutant IDH1 20-mer peptide each, paired with topical imiquimod. Donors had new IDH1-mutant astrocytomas of WHO grade 3 or 4 (ATRX-lost). This specimen belongs to a study of a mutant IDH1 vaccine in newly diagnosed glioma. Looking at the study overall: Patients previously underwent radiotherapy, temozolomide, or both, and most underwent both. The V12 visit happened in week 35, and the V13 visit happened in week 47.

With 6 bases clipped from V and 7 bases from J, the junction kept 8 bases outside the gene matches. The CDR3 runs 15 residues. The germline CDR1 and CDR2 sequences are MNHEY and SVGAGI. The data were produced by immunoSEQ multiplex PCR, yet TCRdb's version contains in-frame clones alone and is incomplete. The sample gives some 42,000 clones, roughly 80% of which show up once; approximately 4.6% is in the top ten. The starting material was PBMCs, obtained from a glioma patient whose treatment included an IDH1 peptide vaccine. This TCR derives from a woman between 45 and 60 years old with glioma. This chain joins TRBV6-5 and TRBJ2-3, with TRBD2 matching 12 bases. The CDR3 is CASSHLAGGPYTQYF. The CDR3 bases are TGTGCCAGCAGCCACCTAGCGGGGGGGCCGTATACGCAGTATTTT.